The T cell receptor (beta chain) described here comes from a study of blood T cell repertoires in COVID-19. The CDR3 sequence is 15 residues long. Germline CDR1 reads LGHNA; CDR2 reads YNFKEQ. V was cut by 0 bases and J by 3 bases, with 9 bases left in between. Libraries were prepared by immunoSEQ multiplex PCR; TCRdb keeps only in-frame clonotypes and omits some of them. The data show some 110,000 clones, with 91% seen just once and approximately 5.6% held by the top ten. V and J are TRBV4-2 and TRBJ1-5; D call uncertain. Material for sequencing was peripheral blood. This receptor was obtained from a human donor in a cohort sampled during active COVID-19. This CDR3 is CASSQDLSLNQPQHF. CDR3 DNA sequence: TGTGCCAGCAGCCAAGATTTGAGTCTCAATCAGCCCCAGCATTTT.